Listed here is a single T cell receptor beta chain. There are many counts of this clonotype. This clone's antigen is unknown. Base qualities are not at hand, and no much larger clone is one base apart. The library was prepared using 5' RACE. The listed sequencing device is Illumina HiSeq 2500. A second PCR of about 7 to 12 cycles was run with a J-beta primer mix and a sample-barcoded 5' primer. A unique molecular identifier was introduced onto each TCR beta cDNA molecule by a template-switch 5' adaptor carrying 12 random nucleotides. At least 3 million CDR3-containing paired-end reads were obtained from each sample. First-strand cDNA synthesis was performed from all RNA using the Mint cDNA synthesis kit, with priming by a TRBC-specific oligonucleotide. Following uracil-DNA glycosylase treatment, all cDNA underwent a first 18-cycle PCR with the universal primers M1SS and BC2_uni_R. The study's processing was this. Normalization of each sample was performed by random selection of 1 million high-quality reads, each carrying a distinct molecular identifier. Reads sharing molecular identifiers were discarded rather than binned into consensus sequences. CDR3 identification, clonotype clustering and error correction used MiTCR with a Q25 quality threshold and the strictest error-elimination algorithm. A nonparametric unseen species model with Euler transformation was used to estimate a lower bound on total TCR beta diversity. TCRdb took the public reads, trimmed them with fastp at Q25, ran MiXCR for clone calling and kept in-frame beta chains. Rows with one shared CDR3 protein collapse into an entry with the most common genes and DNA. TCRdb's processing, not the authors', yielded these V and J calls. This sample gives around 1,700,000 distinct CDR3 sequences in total; under 30% of them show up just once. Jointly, the top ten make up 7.7% of the sample.

The data were obtained in a study of blood T cells in healthy people across ages (dated by TCRdb to between 2014 and 2017). With respect to the entire study: In model experiments, template switching captured roughly one uniquely barcoded TCR beta cDNA molecule for every two T cells. Four age groups were formed from the donors: young (average roughly 15 years), middle-aged (approximately 40), aged (roughly 56) and long-lived (less than 85). For two donors (one aged 18 to 29 and one aged 80 or older), the study analyzed two additional independent replicas of 1 million unique cDNA reads from the same blood draw. To avoid experimental bias, donors of different ages were distributed randomly across sequencing lanes. To track age-related changes in TCR beta repertoire diversity, the study relied on deep sequencing normalized with unique cDNA molecular identifiers. The investigation overall reported the following: Donor CMV infection status was unknown, potentially confounding age-related changes in expanded clonotypes. A strong correlation was found between observed TCR beta diversity and the percentage of naive T cells measured by flow cytometry. Bulk unsorted PBMC profiling prevented conclusive comparison of naive and antigen-experienced compartments. Compared with the aged group, the long-lived group had more naive CD4+ T cells, fewer expanded clones and increased TCR diversity, suggesting age selection. Estimates of total diversity based on one million sequenced T cells were regarded as lower bounds and as underestimates. Observed TCR beta diversity per million T cells fell roughly linearly with age, and a significant reduction was already apparent by age about 43.

The CDR3, cysteine through phenylalanine, is 13 amino acids long. Only the CDR3 portion is preserved as DNA: 39 bases, with reading frame beginning at the first base. For CDR1 and CDR2, the germline V gene lists ENHRY and SYGVKD. Compared with germline, V lacks 9 bases and J lacks 2 bases; bases without a gene match: 4. Systemically healthy Caucasian individuals from Russia, over 30 in total and aged about 6 to 95 years, were included as donors. About 10 milliliters of peripheral blood were collected from each donor into EDTA-treated Vacutainer tubes. Ficoll-Paque density-gradient centrifugation was used to isolate PBMCs, with at least 7 million per sample. Total RNA, at least 6 micrograms per sample, was extracted from PBMCs with Trizol reagent. For every donor, an aliquot of PBMCs went through flow cytometry to measure the percentages of naive CD45RAhigh/CD27high T cells.

This receptor was obtained from a woman in her twenties or thirties in good health. The V gene is TRBV10-3 and the J gene is TRBJ2-4, and 7 bases in between align with TRBD1. The material sequenced was blood. DNA sequence: TGTGCCATATCGACAGGGTCCAAAAACATTCAGTACTTC. Its protein product is CAISTGSKNIQYF.